This T cell receptor beta chain emerged from a study of blood T cell repertoires in COVID-19. Study-wide context: PBMCs, B-cell-depleted T cells, or T cells provided the cDNA or gDNA that made up the material.

Original analysis: Scientists estimated how many nucleated cells there were by amplifying reference gene primers. The repertoire was sequenced with immunoSEQ multiplex PCR; TCRdb's copy has only in-frame clones and lacks some. D and trimming were read from the DNA, whereas the V and J calls and clone size are those reported in that table. The sample includes hundreds of thousands of clones, approximately 82% of them seen just once. CDR1 is MDHEN, CDR2 SYDVKM, per germline. The CDR3 has 18 amino acids. V lost 5 bases, J lost 2 bases, and 13 bases stayed unmatched. This clone was observed a few times. Sequencing input: peripheral blood. This chain uses TRBV28 with TRBJ1-5; 9 bases fit TRBD1. The TCR comes from a woman older than 75 with acute or convalescent COVID-19. CDR3 protein: CASSHRDRDYMGNQPQHF. DNA for the CDR3: TGTGCCAGCAGTCACCGGGACAGGGACTATATGGGCAATCAGCCCCAGCATTTT.